This TCR beta chain comes out of a study of glioma-infiltrating T cells. Study findings and constraints: Non-neoplastic patients had below-expected tissue-blood divergence, while all gliomas exceeded expectation.

This CDR3 contains 17 residues. Germline lookup yields CDR1 MDHEN and CDR2 SYDVKM. Trimming cost V 2 bases and J 2 bases; bases outside gene matches: 8. About this clonotype itself: Its antigen is unidentified.

Using RNA template, CDR3s of TCR alpha and beta were amplified with iRepertoire arm-PCR. TCRdb processed the multiplex PCR reads anew with MiXCR; each CDR3 protein has one entry. The data show over 130,000 distinct CDR3 sequences, approximately 40% seen once. This TCR was sampled from a human donor with low-grade glioma or glioblastoma, undergoing nonglioma brain surgery, or in good health (not recorded which). The chain joins TRBV28 to TRBJ2-1; 8 bases agree with TRBD2. Source material: glioma tissue, nonneoplastic brain tissue, or PBMCs (not recorded which). The CDR3 sequence: CASSLLGGAGAYNEQFF. CDR3 in DNA: TGTGCCAGCAGTTTACTCGGGGGGGCGGGCGCCTACAATGAGCAGTTCTTC.